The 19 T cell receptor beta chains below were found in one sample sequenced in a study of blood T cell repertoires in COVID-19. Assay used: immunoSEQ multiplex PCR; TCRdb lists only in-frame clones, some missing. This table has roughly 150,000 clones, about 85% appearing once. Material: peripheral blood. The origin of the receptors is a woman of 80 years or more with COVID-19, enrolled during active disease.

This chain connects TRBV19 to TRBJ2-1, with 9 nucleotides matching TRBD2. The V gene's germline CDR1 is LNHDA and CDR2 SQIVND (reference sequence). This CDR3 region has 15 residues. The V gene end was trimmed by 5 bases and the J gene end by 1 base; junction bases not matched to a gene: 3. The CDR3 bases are TGTGCCAGTAGTGCGCTAGCGGGGTCCTACAATGAGCAGTTCTTC. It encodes CASSALAGSYNEQFF.

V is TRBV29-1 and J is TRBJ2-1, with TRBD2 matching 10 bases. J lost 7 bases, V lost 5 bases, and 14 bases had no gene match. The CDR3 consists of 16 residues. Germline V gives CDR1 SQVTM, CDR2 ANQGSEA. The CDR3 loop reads CSVLHGASGGPNEQFF. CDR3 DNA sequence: TGCAGCGTTTTACACGGAGCTAGCGGGGGCCCTAATGAGCAGTTCTTC.

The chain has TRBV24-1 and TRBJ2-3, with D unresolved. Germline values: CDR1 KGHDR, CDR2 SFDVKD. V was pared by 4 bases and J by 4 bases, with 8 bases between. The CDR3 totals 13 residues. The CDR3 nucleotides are TGTGCCACCAGTGACGGTGCCCCAGATACGCAGTATTTT. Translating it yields CATSDGAPDTQYF.

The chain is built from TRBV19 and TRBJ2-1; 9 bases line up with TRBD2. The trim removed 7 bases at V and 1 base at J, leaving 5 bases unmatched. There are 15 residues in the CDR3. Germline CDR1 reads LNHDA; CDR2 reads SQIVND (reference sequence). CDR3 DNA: TGTGCCAGTACGCGGGGGGGACAGTCCTACAATGAGCAGTTCTTC. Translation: CASTRGGQSYNEQFF.

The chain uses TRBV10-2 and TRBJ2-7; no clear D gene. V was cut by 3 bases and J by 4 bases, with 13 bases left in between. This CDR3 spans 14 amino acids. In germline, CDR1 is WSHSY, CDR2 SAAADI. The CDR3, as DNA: TGCGCCAGCAGTGACCCGAGCCGCCCTTACGAGCAGTACTTC. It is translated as CASSDPSRPYEQYF.

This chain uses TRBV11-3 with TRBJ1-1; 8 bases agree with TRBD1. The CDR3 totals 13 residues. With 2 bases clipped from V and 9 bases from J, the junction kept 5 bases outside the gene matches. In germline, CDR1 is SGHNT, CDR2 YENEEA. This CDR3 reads CASSLLTGAQAFF. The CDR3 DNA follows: TGTGCCAGCAGCTTACTGACAGGGGCTCAAGCTTTCTTT.

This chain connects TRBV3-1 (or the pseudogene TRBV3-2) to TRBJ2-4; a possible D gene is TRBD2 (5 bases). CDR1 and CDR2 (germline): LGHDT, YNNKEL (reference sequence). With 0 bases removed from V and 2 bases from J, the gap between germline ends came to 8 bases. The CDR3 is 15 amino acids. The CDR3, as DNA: TGTGCCAGCAGCCAAGAGCTAGCTTCCAAAAACATTCAGTACTTC. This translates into CASSQELASKNIQYF.

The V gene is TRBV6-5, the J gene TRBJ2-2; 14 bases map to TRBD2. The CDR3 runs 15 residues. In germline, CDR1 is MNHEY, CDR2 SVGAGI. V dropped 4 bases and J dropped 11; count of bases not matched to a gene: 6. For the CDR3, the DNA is TGTGCCAGCAGTTTCGGACTAGCGGGAGGCGGAGAGCTGTTTTTT. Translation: CASSFGLAGGGELFF.

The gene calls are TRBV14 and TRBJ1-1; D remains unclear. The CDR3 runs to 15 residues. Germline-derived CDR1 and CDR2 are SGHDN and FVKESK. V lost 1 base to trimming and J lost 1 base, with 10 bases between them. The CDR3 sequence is CASSQVGARNTEAFF. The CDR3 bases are TGTGCCAGCAGCCAAGTCGGAGCGAGGAACACTGAAGCTTTCTTT.

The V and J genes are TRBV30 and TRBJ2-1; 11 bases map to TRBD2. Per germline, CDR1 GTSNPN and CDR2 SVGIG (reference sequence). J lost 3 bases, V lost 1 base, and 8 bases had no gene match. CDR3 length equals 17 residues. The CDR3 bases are TGTGCCTGGAGTGGGTCCCCACTAGCGGGGGACTACAATGAGCAGTTCTTC. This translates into CAWSGSPLAGDYNEQFF.

The CDR3 coding sequence is TGTGCCAGCAGTTCCCCCGCCGGGGAGCAGTTCTTC. This codes for CASSSPAGEQFF. The rearrangement links TRBV6-5 to TRBJ2-1; no clear D gene. V gave up 4 bases and J gave up 10 bases, with 11 bases separating them. Germline CDR1 is MNHEY and CDR2 is SVGAGI. The CDR3 spans 12 residues.

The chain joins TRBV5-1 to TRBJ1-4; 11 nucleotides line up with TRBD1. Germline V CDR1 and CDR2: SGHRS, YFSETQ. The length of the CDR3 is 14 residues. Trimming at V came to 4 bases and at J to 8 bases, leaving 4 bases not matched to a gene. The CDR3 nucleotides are TGCGCCAGCAGCGTGGGACAGGGGGTAGAAAAACTGTTTTTT. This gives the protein CASSVGQGVEKLFF.

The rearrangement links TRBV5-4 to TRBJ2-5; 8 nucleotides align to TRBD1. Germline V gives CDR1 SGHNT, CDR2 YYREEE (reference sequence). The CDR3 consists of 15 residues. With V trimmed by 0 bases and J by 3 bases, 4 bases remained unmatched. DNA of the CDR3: TGTGCCAGCAGCTTGGGCCAGACAGGGGAAGAGACCCAGTACTTC. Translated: CASSLGQTGEETQYF.

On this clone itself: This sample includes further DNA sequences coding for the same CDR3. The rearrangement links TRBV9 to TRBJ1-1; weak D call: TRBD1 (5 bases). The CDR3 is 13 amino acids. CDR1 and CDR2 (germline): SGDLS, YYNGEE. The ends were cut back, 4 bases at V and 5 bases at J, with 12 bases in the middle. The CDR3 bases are TGTGCCAGCAGCCCCGGGGGGAGAACTGAAGCTTTCTTT. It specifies CASSPGGRTEAFF.

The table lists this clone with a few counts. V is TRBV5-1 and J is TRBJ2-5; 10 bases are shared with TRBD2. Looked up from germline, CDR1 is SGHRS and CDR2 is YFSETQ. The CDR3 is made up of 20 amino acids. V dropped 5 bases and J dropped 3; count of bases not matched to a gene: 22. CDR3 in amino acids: CASSVGWGFRTSGKKETQYF. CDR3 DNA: TGCGCCAGCAGTGTGGGCTGGGGGTTCAGGACTAGCGGTAAGAAAGAGACCCAGTACTTC. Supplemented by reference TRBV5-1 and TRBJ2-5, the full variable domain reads KAGVTQTPRYLIKTRGQQVTLSCSPISGHRSVSWYQQTPGQGLQFLFEYFSETQRNKGNFPGRFSGRQFSNSRSEMNVSTLELGDSALYLCASSVGWGFRTSGKKETQYFGPGTRLLVL.

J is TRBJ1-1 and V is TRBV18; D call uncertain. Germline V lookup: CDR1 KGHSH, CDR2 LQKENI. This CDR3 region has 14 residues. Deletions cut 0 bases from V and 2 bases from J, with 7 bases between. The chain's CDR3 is CASSPPSVNTEAFF. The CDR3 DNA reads TGTGCCAGCTCACCACCGTCAGTAAACACTGAAGCTTTCTTT.

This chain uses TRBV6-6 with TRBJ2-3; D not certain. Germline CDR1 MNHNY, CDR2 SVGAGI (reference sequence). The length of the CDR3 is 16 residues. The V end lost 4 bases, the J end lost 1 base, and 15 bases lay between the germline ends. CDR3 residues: CASSSLFTSRTDTQYF. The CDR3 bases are TGTGCCAGCAGTTCGCTTTTTACATCCCGCACAGATACGCAGTATTTT.

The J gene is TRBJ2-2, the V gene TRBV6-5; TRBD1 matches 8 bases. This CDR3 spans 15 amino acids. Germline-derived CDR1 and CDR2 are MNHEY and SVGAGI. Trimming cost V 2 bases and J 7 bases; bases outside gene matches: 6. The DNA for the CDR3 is TGTGCCAGCAGTTACGGGGACAGGATAAACGGGGAGCTGTTTTTT. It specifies CASSYGDRINGELFF.

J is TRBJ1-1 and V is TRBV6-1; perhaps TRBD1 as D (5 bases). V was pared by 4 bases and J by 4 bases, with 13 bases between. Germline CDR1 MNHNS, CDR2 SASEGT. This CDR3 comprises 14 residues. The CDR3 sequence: CASSAEFRGTEAFF. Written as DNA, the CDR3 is TGTGCCAGCAGTGCCGAGTTTAGGGGCACTGAAGCTTTCTTT.